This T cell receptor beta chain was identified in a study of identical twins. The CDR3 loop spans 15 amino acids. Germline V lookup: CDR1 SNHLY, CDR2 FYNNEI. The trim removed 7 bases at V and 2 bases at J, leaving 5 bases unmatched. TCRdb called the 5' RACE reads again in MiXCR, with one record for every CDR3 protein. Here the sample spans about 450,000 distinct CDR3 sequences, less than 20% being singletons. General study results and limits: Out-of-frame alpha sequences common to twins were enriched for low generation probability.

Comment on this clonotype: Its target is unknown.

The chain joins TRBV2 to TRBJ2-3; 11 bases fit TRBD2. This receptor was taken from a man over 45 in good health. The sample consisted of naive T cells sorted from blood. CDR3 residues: CASKTSGGYTDTQYF. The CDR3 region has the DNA TGTGCCAGCAAAACTAGCGGGGGTTACACAGATACGCAGTATTTT.